Reported below is one T cell receptor (beta chain). Its target is unknown. This sample is part of a study of shared clonotypes between healthy human individuals. Study details: CD4 naive cells filled three plates per donor, CD4 memory three, CD8 naive two and CD8 memory one. Study observations and caveats: Rarefaction showed sorted-subset sequencing was incomplete despite large depth. Sharing across four donors was highest in naive CD4 (around 5%) and lowest in memory CD8 (around 0.4%).

The ends were cut back, 6 bases at V and 5 bases at J, with 11 bases in the middle. Per germline, CDR1 ENHRY and CDR2 SYGVKD. The CDR3 sequence is 12 residues long. The split of CD4+ cells yielded CD45RA+ naive and CD45RA-negative memory subsets. Generated by immunoSEQ multiplex PCR, the TCRdb table keeps only in-frame clones and is missing some. In the table there are roughly 2.6 million clones, roughly nine tenths of which are singletons. Sequenced sample: naive CD4+ T cells sorted from blood. Noted subset: CD45RA+ positively selected. The sequence was collected from a man aged 18 to 30 in good health. V usage is TRBV10-3 and J usage is TRBJ2-7; D is unresolved. The DNA for the CDR3 is TGTGCCATCAGGGGGAATTTCGACGAGCAGTACTTC. Translating it yields CAIRGNFDEQYF.